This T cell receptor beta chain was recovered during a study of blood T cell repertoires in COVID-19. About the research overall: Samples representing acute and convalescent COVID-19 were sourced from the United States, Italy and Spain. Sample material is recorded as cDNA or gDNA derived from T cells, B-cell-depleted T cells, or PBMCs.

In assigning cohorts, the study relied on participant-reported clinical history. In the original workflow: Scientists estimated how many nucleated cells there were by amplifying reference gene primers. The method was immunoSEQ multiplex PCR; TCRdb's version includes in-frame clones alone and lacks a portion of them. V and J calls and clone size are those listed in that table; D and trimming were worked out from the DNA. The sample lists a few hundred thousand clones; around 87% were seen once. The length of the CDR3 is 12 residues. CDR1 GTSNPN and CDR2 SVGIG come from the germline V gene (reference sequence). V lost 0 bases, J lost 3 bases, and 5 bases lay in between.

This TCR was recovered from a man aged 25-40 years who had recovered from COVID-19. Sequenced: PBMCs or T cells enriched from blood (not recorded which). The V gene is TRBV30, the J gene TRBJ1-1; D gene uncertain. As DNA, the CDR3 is TGTGCCTGGAGTGTATATCACACTGAAGCTTTCTTT. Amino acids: CAWSVYHTEAFF.